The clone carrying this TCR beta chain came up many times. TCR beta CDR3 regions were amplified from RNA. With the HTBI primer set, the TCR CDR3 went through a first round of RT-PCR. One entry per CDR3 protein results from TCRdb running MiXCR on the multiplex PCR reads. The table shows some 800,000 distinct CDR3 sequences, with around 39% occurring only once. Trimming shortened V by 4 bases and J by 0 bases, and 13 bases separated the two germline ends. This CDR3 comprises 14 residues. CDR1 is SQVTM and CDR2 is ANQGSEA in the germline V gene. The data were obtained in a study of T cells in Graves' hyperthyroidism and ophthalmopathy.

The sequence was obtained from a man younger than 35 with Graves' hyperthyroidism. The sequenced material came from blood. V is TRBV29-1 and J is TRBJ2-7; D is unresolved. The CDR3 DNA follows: TGCAGCGTTGGACCCCGTTACCCCTCCTACGAGCAGTACTTC. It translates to CSVGPRYPSYEQYF.